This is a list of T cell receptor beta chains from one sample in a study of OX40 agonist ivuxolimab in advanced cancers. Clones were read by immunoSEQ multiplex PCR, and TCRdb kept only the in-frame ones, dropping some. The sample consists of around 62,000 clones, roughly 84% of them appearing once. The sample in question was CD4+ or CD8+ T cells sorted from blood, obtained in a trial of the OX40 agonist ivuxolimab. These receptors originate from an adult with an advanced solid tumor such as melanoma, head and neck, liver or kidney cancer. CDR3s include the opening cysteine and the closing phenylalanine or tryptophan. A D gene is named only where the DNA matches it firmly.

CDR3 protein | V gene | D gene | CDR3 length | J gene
CASSQDEGSGDPDTQYF | TRBV4-2 | TRBD2 | 17 | TRBJ2-3
CASSPSLSSYEQYF | TRBV19 | NA | 14 | TRBJ2-7
CASSRQGVLDTQYF | TRBV2 | TRBD1 | 14 | TRBJ2-3
CASAAGDLTDTQYF | TRBV2 | TRBD2 | 14 | TRBJ2-3
CASSPEGKNTEAFF | TRBV7-9 | NA | 14 | TRBJ1-1
CASSAGLAITQFF | TRBV9 | TRBD2 | 13 | TRBJ2-1
CASSLNMNTEAFF | TRBV5-1 | NA | 13 | TRBJ1-1
CASSLSFRRVDSPLHF | TRBV27 | NA | 16 | TRBJ1-6
CSALDRAGGIQYF | TRBV29-1 | NA | 13 | TRBJ2-4
CASSLWGAEETEAFF | TRBV5-1 | NA | 15 | TRBJ1-1
CSVGAGGYNEQFF | TRBV29-1 | TRBD2 | 13 | TRBJ2-1
CASSEEGGRLLRNTEAFF | TRBV6-1 | NA | 18 | TRBJ1-1
CASREFGGIQETQYF | TRBV2 | NA | 15 | TRBJ2-5
CASSRGQYEPQHF | TRBV6-6 | TRBD1 | 13 | TRBJ1-5
CASSFDRGRGNTGELFF | TRBV5-1 | TRBD1 | 17 | TRBJ2-2
CASSNSGSRLYTQYF | TRBV9 | NA | 15 | TRBJ2-3
CASSRGPLQETQYF | TRBV13 | NA | 14 | TRBJ2-5
CASSLDSSLTDTQYF | TRBV5-1 | NA | 15 | TRBJ2-3
CASSLGLAQKTGDQYF | TRBV7-2 | TRBD2 | 16 | TRBJ2-5
CASSPGDRGTRDIQYF | TRBV7-2 | NA | 16 | TRBJ2-4
CGTEHLTPNYGYTF | TRBV28 | NA | 14 | TRBJ1-2
CASSPGRLDTEAFF | TRBV18 | NA | 14 | TRBJ1-1
CASSLKMVTDPNYGYTF | TRBV7-2 | NA | 17 | TRBJ1-2
CATSRDGGYGYTF | TRBV15 | NA | 13 | TRBJ1-2
CASSHNQDQPQHF | TRBV14 | NA | 13 | TRBJ1-5
CASSSPLGNNQPQHF | TRBV19 | NA | 15 | TRBJ1-5
CSVEPPTGSSYGYTF | TRBV29-1 | NA | 15 | TRBJ1-2
CASSLEGAFGNSPLHF | TRBV7-2 | NA | 16 | TRBJ1-6
CASSPDGGYNQPQHF | TRBV11-2 | NA | 15 | TRBJ1-5
CAISEDGEYGYTF | TRBV10-3 | NA | 13 | TRBJ1-2
CASSTGLAGRGVGETQYF | TRBV28 | TRBD2 | 18 | TRBJ2-5
CSARGNDRTPF | TRBV20-1 | NA | 11 | TRBJ1-6
CASSPSGGLDTQYF | TRBV11-1 | TRBD2 | 14 | TRBJ2-3
CASSPLTGGTDTQYF | TRBV4-3 | TRBD1 | 15 | TRBJ2-3
CASSLGRAPTGEQFF | TRBV5-6 | NA | 15 | TRBJ2-1
CASSQDNEKLFF | TRBV4-3 | NA | 12 | TRBJ1-4
CATSRDLPGTGNIQYF | TRBV15 | NA | 16 | TRBJ2-4
CASSLQGGNYGYTF | TRBV28 | TRBD1 | 14 | TRBJ1-2
CASSSSGGGWEQFF | TRBV5-4 | TRBD2 | 14 | TRBJ2-1
CASSLWGSGELFF | TRBV7-7 | NA | 13 | TRBJ2-2
CASSVEAGGPGETQYF | TRBV9 | TRBD2 | 16 | TRBJ2-5
CASSLAGVSGNTIYF | TRBV13 | NA | 15 | TRBJ1-3